The clone carrying this T cell receptor beta chain is a singleton in its sample. This sample is part of a study of shared T cell receptors in the human thymus. The data were produced by immunoSEQ multiplex PCR, yet TCRdb's version contains in-frame clones alone and is incomplete. The sample has about 400,000 clones, 95% seen once. Sequences were obtained from thymocytes. The source is a human donor.

The CDR3 sequence is CASSERDRGYGGYTF. The CDR3 DNA reads as TGTGCCAGCAGTGAGAGGGACAGGGGATATGGTGGCTACACCTTC. The gene calls are TRBV2 and TRBJ1-2, with 10 bases fitting TRBD1. This CDR3 has 15 amino acids. Germline V gives CDR1 SNHLY, CDR2 FYNNEI. The J segment lost 7 bases and the V segment lost 3 bases, leaving 8 bases of the junction unmatched.